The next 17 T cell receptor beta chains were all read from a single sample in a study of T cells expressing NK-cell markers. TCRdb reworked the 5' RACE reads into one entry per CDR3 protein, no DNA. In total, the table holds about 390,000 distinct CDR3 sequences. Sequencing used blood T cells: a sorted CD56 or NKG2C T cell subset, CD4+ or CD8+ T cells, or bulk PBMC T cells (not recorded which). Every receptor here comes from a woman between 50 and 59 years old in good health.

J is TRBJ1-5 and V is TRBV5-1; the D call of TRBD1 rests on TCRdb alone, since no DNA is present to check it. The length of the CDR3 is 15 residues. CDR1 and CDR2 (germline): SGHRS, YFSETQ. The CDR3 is CASAPLPTSNQPQHF.

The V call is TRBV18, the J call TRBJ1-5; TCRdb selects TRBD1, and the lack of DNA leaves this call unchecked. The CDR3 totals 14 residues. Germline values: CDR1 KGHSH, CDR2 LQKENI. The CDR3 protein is CASSADRSNQPQHF.

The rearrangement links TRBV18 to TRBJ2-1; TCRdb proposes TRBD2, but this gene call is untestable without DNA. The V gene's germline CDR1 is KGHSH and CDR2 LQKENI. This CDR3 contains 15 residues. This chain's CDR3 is CASSPRLADYNEQFF.

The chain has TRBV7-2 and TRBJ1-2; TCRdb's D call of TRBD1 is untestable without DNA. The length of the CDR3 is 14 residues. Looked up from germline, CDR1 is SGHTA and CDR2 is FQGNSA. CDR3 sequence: CASSLRTAVYGYTF. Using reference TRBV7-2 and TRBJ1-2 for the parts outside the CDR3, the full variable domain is GAGVSQSPSNKVTEKGKDVELRCDPISGHTALYWYRQSLGQGLEFLIYFQGNSAPDKSGLPSDRFSAERTGGSVSTLTIQRTQQEDSAVYLCASSLRTAVYGYTFGSGTRLTVV.

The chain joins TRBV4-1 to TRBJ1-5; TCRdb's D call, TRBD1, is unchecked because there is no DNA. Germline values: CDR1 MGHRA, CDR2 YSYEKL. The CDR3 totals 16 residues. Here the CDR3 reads CASSQGTGLSNQPQHF.

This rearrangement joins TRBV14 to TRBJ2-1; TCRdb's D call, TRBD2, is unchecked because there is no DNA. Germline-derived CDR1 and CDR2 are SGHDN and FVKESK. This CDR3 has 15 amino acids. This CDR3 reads CASSPRLAGVDEQFF.

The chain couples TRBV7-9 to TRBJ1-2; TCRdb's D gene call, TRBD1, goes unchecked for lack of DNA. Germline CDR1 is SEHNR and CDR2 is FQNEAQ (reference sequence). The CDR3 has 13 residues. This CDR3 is CASSLAGGAGYTF.

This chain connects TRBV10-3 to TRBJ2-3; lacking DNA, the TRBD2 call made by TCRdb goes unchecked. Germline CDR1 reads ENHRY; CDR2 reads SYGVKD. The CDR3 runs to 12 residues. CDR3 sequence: CASRVESHTQYF.

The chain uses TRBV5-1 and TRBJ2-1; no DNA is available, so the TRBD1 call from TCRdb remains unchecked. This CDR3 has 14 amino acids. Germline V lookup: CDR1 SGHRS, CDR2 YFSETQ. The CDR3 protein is CASYSGHRGNEQFF.

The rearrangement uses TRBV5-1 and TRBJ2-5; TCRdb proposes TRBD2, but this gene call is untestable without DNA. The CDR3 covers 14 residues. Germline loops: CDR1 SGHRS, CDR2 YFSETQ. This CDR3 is CASSLGAGSETQYF.

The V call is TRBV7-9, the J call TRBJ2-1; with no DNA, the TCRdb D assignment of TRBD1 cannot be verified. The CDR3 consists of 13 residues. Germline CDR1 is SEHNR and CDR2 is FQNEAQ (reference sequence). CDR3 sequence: CASVRLALGEQFF. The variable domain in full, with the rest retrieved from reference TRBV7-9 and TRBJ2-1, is DTGVSQNPRHKITKRGQNVTFRCDPISEHNRLYWYRQTLGQGPEFLTYFQNEAQLEKSRLLSDRFSAERPKGSFSTLEIQRTEQGDSAMYLCASVRLALGEQFFGPGTRLTVL.

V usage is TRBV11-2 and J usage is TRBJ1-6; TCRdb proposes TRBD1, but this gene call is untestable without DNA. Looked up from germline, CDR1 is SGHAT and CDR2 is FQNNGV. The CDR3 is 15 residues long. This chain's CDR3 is CASSLGGTPNSPLHF.

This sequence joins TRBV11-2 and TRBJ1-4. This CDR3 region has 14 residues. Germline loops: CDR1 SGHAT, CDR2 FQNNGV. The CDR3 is CASSLSPTNEKLFF.

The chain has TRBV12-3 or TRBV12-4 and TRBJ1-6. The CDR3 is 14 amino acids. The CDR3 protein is CASSSLGDNSPLHF.

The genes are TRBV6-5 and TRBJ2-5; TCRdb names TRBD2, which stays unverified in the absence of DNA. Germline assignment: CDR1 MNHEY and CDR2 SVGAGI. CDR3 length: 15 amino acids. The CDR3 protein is CASSRRARIEETQYF.

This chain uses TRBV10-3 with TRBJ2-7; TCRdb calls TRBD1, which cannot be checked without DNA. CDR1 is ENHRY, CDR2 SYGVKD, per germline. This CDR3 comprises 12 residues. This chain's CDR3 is CAIKDPAYEQYF.

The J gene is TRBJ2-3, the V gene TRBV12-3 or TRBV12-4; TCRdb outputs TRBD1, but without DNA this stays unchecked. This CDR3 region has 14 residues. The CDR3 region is CASSSWTGTDTQYF.